The clone carrying this T cell receptor beta chain has a handful of counts. Original methodology: Reference gene primer amplification in the assay estimated nucleated cell counts. Assay used: immunoSEQ multiplex PCR; TCRdb lists only in-frame clones, some missing. D and trimming were read from the DNA, whereas the V and J calls and clone size are those reported in that table. The sample has 150,000 to 200,000 clones, roughly 80% seen once. This CDR3 has 17 residues. V lost 4 bases and J lost 4; bases outside the gene matches: 13. Germline V CDR1 and CDR2: SGHVS, FQNEAQ. The data are from a study of blood T cell repertoires in COVID-19. Study summary: The United States, Italy and Spain provided the acute and convalescent COVID-19 samples.

Participants were aged 18 to 89 years, lived in under 30 US areas, and enrolled virtually. Assignments of participants to cohorts depended upon their own reported clinical history. The source of this sequence is a man aged 35 to 55 who had recovered from COVID-19. This chain connects TRBV7-8 to TRBJ2-4, with 7 bases aligning to TRBD1. The specimen sequenced was PBMCs or T cells enriched from blood (not recorded which). CDR3 in DNA: TGTGCCAGCAGCTCAGGGGGTGACAGAATAACTAAAAACATTCAGTACTTC. Amino acid sequence: CASSSGGDRITKNIQYF.